Listed below are T cell receptor beta chains from one sample, sequenced in a study of blood T cell repertoires in COVID-19. Method: immunoSEQ multiplex PCR; TCRdb's copy keeps in-frame clones and lacks some. The sample yields some 190,000 clones, 80% seen once. Sequencing was performed on PBMCs or T cells enriched from blood (not recorded which). These receptor sequences come from a man between 60 and 75 years old who had been exposed to COVID-19. The CDR3 runs from the conserved cysteine through the conserved F or W. The order of the fields is D gene, V gene, J gene, clone size, CDR3 DNA, CDR3 protein. A D gene is named only where the DNA matches it firmly. Clone size, where shown, is once, few, many, or a class for clones that have expanded.

.,TRBV7-9,TRBJ2-3,.,TGTGCCGCTGGGGGGGTCCCAGGGGCGCGCACAGATACGCAGTATTTT,CAAGGVPGARTDTQYF
TRBD1,TRBV5-5,TRBJ1-4,.,TGTGCCAGCAGCGGGGACAGTACGAATGAAAAACTGTTTTTT,CASSGDSTNEKLFF
.,TRBV7-6,TRBJ2-3,.,TGTGCCAGCAGCTTAGCGCCGGGAGCAGATACGCAGTATTTT,CASSLAPGADTQYF
TRBD1,TRBV19,TRBJ1-1,once,TGTGCCACCCGACAGGGGAACACTGAAGCTTTCTTT,CATRQGNTEAFF
TRBD1,TRBV30,TRBJ2-7,.,TGTGCCTGGAGTCCGCGGACAGGGAGGTACGAGCAGTACTTC,CAWSPRTGRYEQYF
.,TRBV10-3,TRBJ2-5,.,TGTGCCATCAGTGAGCCAGGGGCGAGCGAGACCCAGTACTTC,CAISEPGASETQYF
TRBD2,TRBV19,TRBJ2-2,.,TGTGCTGATAGTACGGGAGGGAGGTGGACCGGGGAGCTGTTTTTT,CADSTGGRWTGELFF
TRBD1,TRBV5-1,TRBJ2-5,.,TGCGCCAGCAGCCCCCAACAGGGGGCGGGGGAGACCCAGTACTTC,CASSPQQGAGETQYF
TRBD1,TRBV6-6,TRBJ1-4,.,TGTGCCAGCAGCCCTGTGGGACAGGGATACAATGAAAAACTGTTTTTT,CASSPVGQGYNEKLFF
.,TRBV28,TRBJ2-5,.,TGTGCCAGCAGTTTATATAGAGAGACCCAGTACTTC,CASSLYRETQYF
.,TRBV6-4,TRBJ1-1,few,TGTGCCAGCAGTGAGAGGGAGAACACTGAAGCTTTCTTT,CASSERENTEAFF
TRBD2,TRBV6-1,TRBJ2-2,few,TGTGCCAGCAGTGAAGAGCGACTAGCAGTAGCCGGGGAGCTGTTTTTT,CASSEERLAVAGELFF
.,TRBV6-5,TRBJ1-5,.,TGTGCCAGCAGTTTTACAGGGAACGATCAGCCCCAGCATTTT,CASSFTGNDQPQHF
.,TRBV3-1/TRBV3-2,TRBJ2-5,.,TGTGCCAGCAGCCAGCTATTAGCAGAGACCCAGTACTTC,CASSQLLAETQYF
.,TRBV27,TRBJ2-1,.,TGTGCCAGCAGTTCGGGATACAATGAGCAGTTCTTC,CASSSGYNEQFF
TRBD1,TRBV15,TRBJ1-3,few,TGTGCCACCAGCAGAGGACAGGGGGCTTTCAACACCATATATTTT,CATSRGQGAFNTIYF
.,TRBV27,TRBJ2-3,.,TGTGCCAGCAGTTTAGGGTTCGGACAGAGGCAGTATTTT,CASSLGFGQRQYF
.,TRBV28,TRBJ1-5,.,TGTGCCAGCAGTTTAGGCGGATCCTCCAATCAGCCCCAGCATTTT,CASSLGGSSNQPQHF
.,TRBV27,TRBJ1-4,.,TGTGCCAGCAGTTTAAGGCAGGGCTATGAAAAACTGTTTTTT,CASSLRQGYEKLFF
.,TRBV19,TRBJ2-3,once,TGTGCCAGTAGTCTACGCACAGATACGCAGTATTTT,CASSLRTDTQYF
TRBD1,TRBV27,TRBJ1-5,.,TGTGCCAGCAGTTTATCGAACAGGGGAAGTCAGCCCCAGCATTTT,CASSLSNRGSQPQHF
.,TRBV24-1,TRBJ2-1,.,TGTGGAGGCAGTCACTCCTACAATGAGCAGTTCTTC,CGGSHSYNEQFF
TRBD1,TRBV19,TRBJ1-1,.,TGTGCCAGTAGTATTTGGGGACAGGCGAACACTGAAGCTTTCTTT,CASSIWGQANTEAFF
TRBD1,TRBV5-1,TRBJ1-3,.,TGCGCCAGCAGCTTGGGGGGACAGCTCGGAAACACCATATATTTT,CASSLGGQLGNTIYF
TRBD1,TRBV5-6,TRBJ2-5,.,TGTGCCAGCAGCGCCAACCCCAGGGGGCTAATTCGAGAGACCCAGTACTTC,CASSANPRGLIRETQYF
.,TRBV27,TRBJ2-7,.,TGTGCCAGCAGTAGGACTGGGGGCTGGGCGGGTGAGCAGTACTTC,CASSRTGGWAGEQYF
.,TRBV18,TRBJ2-7,once,TGTGCCAGCTCACCAGTAGGGGCAGTCTACGAGCAGTACTTC,CASSPVGAVYEQYF
TRBD2,TRBV27,TRBJ2-7,.,TGTGCCAGCAGTTCCCCCCGGTCGTTAGCGGGGTCCTACGAGCAGTACTTC,CASSSPRSLAGSYEQYF
.,TRBV5-5,TRBJ2-3,few,TGTGCCAGCGGCGAGCGCCCAGATACGCAGTATTTT,CASGERPDTQYF
TRBD1,TRBV29-1,TRBJ1-1,.,TGCAGCGTTTACAGGGGGCTTGGGGGAGGCACTGAAGCTTTCTTT,CSVYRGLGGGTEAFF
.,TRBV19,TRBJ1-1,.,TGTGCCAGTAGTATAAGGGGGGGCACTGAAGCTTTCTTT,CASSIRGGTEAFF
TRBD1,TRBV6-5,TRBJ1-4,.,TGTGCCAGCAGTTACTCCTCAGGGGGCAAACTGTTTTTT,CASSYSSGGKLFF
TRBD2,TRBV19,TRBJ2-3,.,TGTGCCAGTAGTATCCCTGTACTAGCGGGAGGTGGCGCAGATACGCAGTATTTT,CASSIPVLAGGGADTQYF
.,TRBV4-1,TRBJ2-7,.,TGCGCCAGCAGCCAAGCGCAGGGGAGTCCCTACGAGCAGTACTTC,CASSQAQGSPYEQYF
TRBD1,TRBV5-5,TRBJ2-1,.,TGTGCCAGCAGCTTAGGGCCGGGACAGGGGGCCAATGAGCAGTTCTTC,CASSLGPGQGANEQFF
.,TRBV7-9,TRBJ2-1,.,TGTGCCAGCAGCTTGAAGGGGGTTCGGTACAATGAGCAGTTCTTC,CASSLKGVRYNEQFF
.,TRBV4-1,TRBJ2-7,few,TGCGCCAGCAGCACCTATTCCTCCTACGAGCAGTACTTC,CASSTYSSYEQYF
TRBD2,TRBV3-1/TRBV3-2,TRBJ2-7,.,TGTGCCAGCAGCCAAGGGCTAGCGGGAGGAGGGTTACCCGAGCAGTACTTC,CASSQGLAGGGLPEQYF
TRBD2,TRBV28,TRBJ2-5,.,TGTGCCAGCAGTCTCCCCCCAGCGGGAGGGCCACTGAGGGAGACCCAGTACTTC,CASSLPPAGGPLRETQYF
.,TRBV11-2,TRBJ1-1,once,TGTGCCAGCAGCTTCCCCCACGGGGGGAACACTGAAGCTTTCTTT,CASSFPHGGNTEAFF
TRBD2,TRBV7-3,TRBJ2-2,.,TGTGCCAGCAGCTTATCGGGGACTAGCGGTAGACCGCCCACCGGGGAGCTGTTTTTT,CASSLSGTSGRPPTGELFF
.,TRBV7-2,TRBJ1-2,.,TGTGCCAGCAGCTTAGACTTTAAGTTGTGGACACGGACCTATGGCTACACCTTC,CASSLDFKLWTRTYGYTF
.,TRBV6-4,TRBJ1-4,.,TGTGCCAGCCCCCCCCGGGGTAATGAAAAACTGTTTTTT,CASPPRGNEKLFF
.,TRBV20-1,TRBJ2-1,.,TGCAGTGTAGCGGATAACAATGAGCAGTTCTTC,CSVADNNEQFF
.,TRBV24-1,TRBJ2-7,.,TGTGCCACCAGTGAGGGGGGGCGGGGGTCCTACGAGCAGTACTTC,CATSEGGRGSYEQYF
TRBD1,TRBV11-3,TRBJ1-2,once,TGTGCCAGCAGCTTACAGCGGACAGGGGGCGACTATGGCTACACCTTC,CASSLQRTGGDYGYTF
TRBD2,TRBV2,TRBJ2-7,.,TGTGCCAGCAGTGAAAGGACTAGCGTACCACCGTACTCCTACGAGCAGTACTTC,CASSERTSVPPYSYEQYF
.,TRBV7-9,TRBJ2-1,.,TGTGCCAGCAGTTCGTCGAGTCGCGAAGGGGATGAGCAGTTCTTC,CASSSSSREGDEQFF
TRBD2,TRBV27,TRBJ2-1,few,TGTGCCAGCGGTCCGGGACTAGCGATCTATGAGCAGTTCTTC,CASGPGLAIYEQFF
.,TRBV27,TRBJ2-1,.,TGTGCCAGCAGTCCGGGGGTAGGGAGCTCCTACAATGAGCAGTTCTTC,CASSPGVGSSYNEQFF
.,TRBV18,TRBJ1-1,.,TGTGCCAGCTCACCAGACAGACTGAACACTGAAGCTTTCTTT,CASSPDRLNTEAFF
.,TRBV7-3,TRBJ1-1,.,TGTGCCAGCAGCCTCACATTCGGAGGTTCCTCGGGCACTGAAGCTTTCTTT,CASSLTFGGSSGTEAFF